What follows are 29 T cell receptor gamma chains derived from one specimen sequenced in a study of Vδ1+ human thymocytes. Findings and caveats of the study: Thymic TRG and TRD repertoires appeared highly polyclonal, with Gaussian CDR3 length distributions.

Antigen specificity for these receptors is unknown. RNA was extracted from the cells and then reverse transcribed. CDR3 amplicons came from multiplex PCR with pooled V-gene forward and constant-region reverse primers. With CATT, TCRdb re-called clones from the multiplex PCR reads. The sample lists 25,000 to 35,000 gamma-chain clones, around 20% seen once, with under 2% in the top ten. Sample: Vdelta1+ gamma-delta thymocytes from the thymus. Subset defined: FACS-sorted CD3+ TCRalphabeta- TCRVdelta1+ TCRVdelta2- thymocytes. The source is a boy younger than two who had congenital heart surgery.

There are a few counts of this clone. This rearrangement joins TRGV3 to TRGJ1 or TRGJ2. J lost 9 bases, V lost 4 bases, and 18 bases had no gene match. Looked up from germline, CDR1 is VTNTFY and CDR2 is YDVSTARD (reference sequence). This CDR3 has 15 amino acids. The CDR3 sequence is CATWEGQWVSGKKLF. The CDR3 DNA reads TGTGCCACCTGGGAAGGTCAATGGGTCAGTGGTAAGAAACTCTTT.

This clone was seen a few times. Additional DNA sequences in this sample encode the identical CDR3. The J gene is TRGJ1 or TRGJ2, the V gene TRGV8. J was trimmed by 7 bases and V by 3 bases; bases with no gene match: 3. There are 11 residues in the CDR3. Looked up from germline, CDR1 is VENAVY and CDR2 is YDSYNSRV. Here the CDR3 reads CATWDSYKKLF. The CDR3 DNA follows: TGTGCCACCTGGGATTCCTATAAGAAACTCTTT.

This clone was observed a few times. The chain couples TRGV3 to TRGJP1. The CDR3 covers 15 residues. Germline V lookup: CDR1 VTNTFY, CDR2 YDVSTARD (reference sequence). Germline trimming cut 1 base from V and 0 bases from J; bases unmatched to any gene: 2. The DNA for the CDR3 is TGTGCCACCTGGGACAGTCATACCACTGGTTGGTTCAAGATATTT. This sequence encodes CATWDSHTTGWFKIF.

There are a few counts of this clone. The J gene is TRGJP1, the V gene TRGV5. Trimming took 4 bases from V and 8 from J; bases not matched to a gene: 4. This CDR3 spans 12 amino acids. The V gene's germline CDR1 is VINAFY and CDR2 YDVSNSKD. CDR3 nucleotides: TGTGCCACCTGGGATTCGGGTTGGTTCAAGATATTT. Translated: CATWDSGWFKIF.

The gene calls are TRGV4 and TRGJ1 or TRGJ2. In germline, CDR1 is EGSTGY, CDR2 YDSYTSSV. This CDR3 has 18 amino acids. V gave up 4 bases and J gave up 2 bases; unmatched junction bases: 20. Written as DNA, the CDR3 is TGTGCCACCTGGGAAAAATTCAAATCCCTAAGGGATTATTATAAGAAACTCTTT. This sequence encodes CATWEKFKSLRDYYKKLF.

This clone was detected only a few times. Other nucleotide sequences from this sample produce the same CDR3. The rearrangement links TRGV9 to TRGJ1 or TRGJ2. The CDR3 contains 15 residues. Germline V lookup: CDR1 GITISATS, CDR2 ISYDGTV (reference sequence). The trim removed 0 bases at V and 1 base at J, leaving 6 bases unmatched. This chain's CDR3 is CALWEVRANYYKKLF. As DNA, the CDR3 is TGTGCCTTGTGGGAGGTGCGGGCCAATTATTATAAGAAACTCTTT.

V and J are TRGV3 and TRGJ1 or TRGJ2. Looked up from germline, CDR1 is VTNTFY and CDR2 is YDVSTARD (reference sequence). The CDR3 totals 14 residues. V was clipped by 5 bases and J by 6 bases; unmatched bases: 13. CDR3 in amino acids: CATWGRRRGYKKLF. The CDR3, as DNA: TGTGCCACCTGGGGCCGGCGACGGGGTTATAAGAAACTCTTT.

V usage is TRGV2 and J usage is TRGJ1 or TRGJ2. The germline V gene encodes CDR1 EGSNGY and CDR2 YDSYNSKV. J lost 3 bases, V lost 0 bases, and 5 bases had no gene match. The CDR3 runs to 14 residues. CDR3 residues: CATWDGHAYYKKLF. CDR3 sequence (DNA): TGTGCCACCTGGGACGGGCACGCTTATTATAAGAAACTCTTT.

This clone was seen more than once but under ten times. The rearrangement joins TRGV9 to TRGJP. The CDR3 has 15 amino acids. Germline trimming cut 3 bases from V and 8 bases from J; bases unmatched to any gene: 4. Germline V CDR1 and CDR2: GITISATS, ISYDGTV (reference sequence). DNA of the CDR3: TGTGCCTTGTGGGAGACTAAGTTGGGCAAAAAAATCAAGGTATTT. It yields the protein CALWETKLGKKIKVF.

This clone was observed a handful of times. The chain uses TRGV9 and TRGJ1 or TRGJ2. From germline, CDR1 is GITISATS and CDR2 ISYDGTV (reference sequence). This CDR3 comprises 14 residues. V was clipped by 3 bases and J by 3 bases; unmatched bases: 8. The CDR3 is CALWEPSLYYKKLF. The CDR3 DNA reads TGTGCCTTGTGGGAGCCTTCCCTTTATTATAAGAAACTCTTT.

This clone was detected a few times. V usage is TRGV5 and J usage is TRGJ1 or TRGJ2. This CDR3 spans 12 amino acids. Germline lookup yields CDR1 VINAFY and CDR2 YDVSNSKD. Trimming at V came to 3 bases and at J to 10 bases, leaving 9 bases not matched to a gene. The CDR3 sequence: CATWDRAGKKLF. CDR3 nucleotides: TGTGCCACCTGGGACCGAGCCGGGAAGAAACTCTTT.

This clone was observed a handful of times. This chain connects TRGV9 to TRGJ1 or TRGJ2. The CDR3 is 15 amino acids. Germline CDR1 reads GITISATS; CDR2 reads ISYDGTV (reference sequence). V was pared by 1 base and J by 3 bases, with 9 bases of the junction left unmatched. CDR3 nucleotides: TGTGCCTTGTGGGAGGTTTCTGCGTTTTATTATAAGAAACTCTTT. Translating gives CALWEVSAFYYKKLF.

This clone was detected only a few times. Other nucleotide sequences from this sample produce the same CDR3. This chain links TRGV4 with TRGJ1 or TRGJ2. The junction had 4 bases not matched to a gene; V was cut back by 3 bases and J by 2 bases. This CDR3 is built from 13 residues. Germline V gives CDR1 EGSTGY, CDR2 YDSYTSSV. CDR3 in DNA: TGTGCCACCTGGGATAGAGATTATTATAAGAAACTCTTT. It yields the protein CATWDRDYYKKLF.

This clone showed up just a few times. Compared with germline, one end of the junction differs, possibly owing to a read error. The rearrangement joins TRGV4 to TRGJ1 or TRGJ2. CDR1 and CDR2 (germline): EGSTGY, YDSYTSSV. This CDR3 is built from 15 residues. Here the CDR3 reads CAAWDGLSDYYKKLF. The CDR3 DNA is TGTGCCGCCTGGGATGGGCTTTCGGATTATTATAAGAAACTCTTT.

This clone is medium-sized in the sample. Other DNA variants within this sample encode the same CDR3. The genes are TRGV4 and TRGJP2. From germline, CDR1 is EGSTGY and CDR2 YDSYTSSV. This CDR3 is built from 13 residues. Trimming took 0 bases from V and 5 from J; bases not matched to a gene: 0. This chain's CDR3 is CATWDGSDWIKTF. DNA of the CDR3: TGTGCCACCTGGGATGGGAGTGATTGGATCAAGACGTTT.

The table lists this clone with a few counts. V is TRGV2 and J is TRGJP1. Losses at the gene ends were 2 bases for V and 4 bases for J; bases not matched to a gene: 4. Germline V gene lookup returns CDR1 EGSNGY and CDR2 YDSYNSKV. CDR3 size: 14 residues. The CDR3 DNA is TGTGCCACCTGGGACGAGAGCACTGGTTGGTTCAAGATATTT. It translates to CATWDESTGWFKIF.

The chain is built from TRGV8 and TRGJ1 or TRGJ2. There are 13 residues in the CDR3. Germline-derived CDR1 and CDR2 are VENAVY and YDSYNSRV. V shed 3 bases, J shed 12 bases, and the junction held 14 bases outside the gene matches. This CDR3 is CATWDLRWSGKLF. For the CDR3, the DNA is TGTGCCACCTGGGATCTACGATGGTCGGGGAAACTCTTT.

This chain uses TRGV9 with TRGJP1. Germline trimming cut 2 bases from V and 4 bases from J; bases unmatched to any gene: 7. From germline, CDR1 is GITISATS and CDR2 ISYDGTV (reference sequence). CDR3 length: 15 residues. As DNA, the CDR3 is TGTGCCTTGTGGGAGGCCCCGCGCACTGGTTGGTTCAAGATATTT. Protein sequence: CALWEAPRTGWFKIF.

Comment on this clone: At one boundary the junction diverges from the germline segment, which might be a read error. The rearrangement uses TRGV4 and TRGJ1 or TRGJ2. The germline CDR1 and CDR2 sequences are EGSTGY and YDSYTSSV. This CDR3 has 16 residues. The CDR3 DNA is TGTGCCACCTGGGATGTAATTTCCTCCTATTATTATAACAAACTCTTT. This codes for CATWDVISSYYYNKLF.

As regards this clone: Other DNA sequences in this sample translate to the same CDR3. V is TRGV9 and J is TRGJ1 or TRGJ2. Germline CDR1 GITISATS, CDR2 ISYDGTV (reference sequence). V dropped 0 bases and J dropped 2; count of bases not matched to a gene: 4. This CDR3 comprises 14 residues. Here the CDR3 reads CALWEVSDYYKKLF. The CDR3 bases are TGTGCCTTGTGGGAGGTGTCCGATTATTATAAGAAACTCTTT.

This clone was seen a handful of times. This rearrangement joins TRGV2 to TRGJ1 or TRGJ2. With 0 bases clipped from V and 10 bases from J, the junction kept 6 bases outside the gene matches. The length of the CDR3 is 12 residues. Germline V gene sequence: CDR1 EGSNGY, CDR2 YDSYNSKV. The CDR3 DNA follows: TGTGCCACCTGGGACGGGCGGTCGAAGAAACTCTTT. Its translation: CATWDGRSKKLF.

This clone was recorded a few times. Different DNA sequences within this sample yield the same CDR3. V gene TRGV2 combines with J gene TRGJ1 or TRGJ2. Unmatched junction bases numbered 5, after V lost 2 bases and J lost 4 bases. The CDR3 covers 13 residues. The germline gives CDR1 EGSNGY, CDR2 YDSYNSKV. This CDR3 reads CATWDAPYYKKLF. The CDR3 DNA reads as TGTGCCACCTGGGACGCCCCCTATTATAAGAAACTCTTT.

The chain combines TRGV4 with TRGJ1 or TRGJ2. This CDR3 is 11 amino acids long. Germline V gives CDR1 EGSTGY, CDR2 YDSYTSSV. Trimming at V came to 3 bases and at J to 10 bases, leaving 6 bases not matched to a gene. CDR3 region: CATWDQYKKLF. CDR3 bases: TGTGCCACCTGGGATCAATACAAGAAACTCTTT.

This clone rates as medium-sized. Other DNA sequences of this sample code for an identical CDR3. The chain links TRGV4 to TRGJ1 or TRGJ2. Per germline, CDR1 EGSTGY and CDR2 YDSYTSSV. Trimming took 0 bases from V and 3 from J; bases not matched to a gene: 2. The CDR3 has 13 amino acids. The CDR3 loop is CATWDGLYYKKLF. As DNA, the CDR3 is TGTGCCACCTGGGATGGGCTTTATTATAAGAAACTCTTT.

This clone occurred a few times. The chain carries TRGV3 and TRGJ1 or TRGJ2. This CDR3 contains 11 residues. CDR1 VTNTFY and CDR2 YDVSTARD come from the germline V gene (reference sequence). Trimming at V came to 4 bases and at J to 10 bases, leaving 7 bases not matched to a gene. DNA of the CDR3: TGTGCCACCTGGGAGGGGATGAAGAAACTCTTT. The encoded protein is CATWEGMKKLF.

This clone was seen more than once but under ten times. Different DNA sequences within this sample yield the same CDR3. The chain uses TRGV5 and TRGJ1 or TRGJ2. This CDR3 spans 14 amino acids. J gave up 7 bases and V 3 bases, and 12 bases lay outside the gene matches. From germline, CDR1 is VINAFY and CDR2 YDVSNSKD. CDR3 in DNA: TGTGCCACCTGGGACGACGAATCATGGTATAAGAAACTCTTT. Its protein is CATWDDESWYKKLF.

This chain links TRGV5 with TRGJP1. CDR1 is VINAFY and CDR2 is YDVSNSKD in the germline V gene. The CDR3 spans 15 residues. V shed 1 base and J 9 bases; nucleotides not matched to a gene: 11. The CDR3 protein is CATWDSYGWRWFKIF. The CDR3 DNA reads as TGTGCCACCTGGGACAGCTACGGATGGCGTTGGTTCAAGATATTT.

This clone was observed a handful of times. V is TRGV9 and J is TRGJP1. CDR1 GITISATS and CDR2 ISYDGTV come from the germline V gene (reference sequence). With V trimmed by 6 bases and J by 12 bases, 10 bases remained unmatched. The CDR3 runs to 12 residues. This CDR3 is CALWRNKRFKIF. As DNA, the CDR3 is TGTGCCTTGTGGAGAAACAAGCGGTTCAAGATATTT.

This clone was counted between two and nine times. This may stem from a read error, because a much larger clone lies one nucleotide away. The chain joins TRGV2 to TRGJ1 or TRGJ2. The CDR3 is 11 residues long. Germline lookup yields CDR1 EGSNGY and CDR2 YDSYNSKV. The CDR3 DNA sequence: TGTGCCACCTGGAATTGTTATAAGAAACTCTTT. It translates to CATWNCYKKLF.